In its sample, the clone carrying this T cell receptor beta chain was seen many times. The antigen remains undetermined. CDR1 LGHDT and CDR2 YNNKEL come from the germline V gene (reference sequence). The CDR3 has 17 residues. After removal of 4 bases from V and 3 bases from J, the junction contained 9 bases not matched to a gene. This sample is drawn from a study of early T cells in non-severe SARS-CoV-2 infection. Background on the study: It was bulk RNA from unsorted whole blood that was sequenced, and the chains were unpaired. Study outcomes and limitations: Comparison of clonotypes with VDJdb favored anti-spike CD8 responses while missing private and CD4 specificities.

Individual cDNA molecules were tagged with unique molecular identifiers. TCRdb itself ran the 5' RACE reads through MiXCR, one entry per CDR3 protein. The sample consists of tens of thousands of distinct CDR3 sequences, roughly 10% of them appearing once. The V call is TRBV3-1, the J call TRBJ2-7; 13 nucleotides align to TRBD2. Material for sequencing was whole blood. The receptor comes from an adult who was a healthcare worker with PCR-confirmed SARS-CoV-2 infection or an uninfected control (not recorded which). CDR3 protein: CASSRRSRTSGGYEQYF. The CDR3 DNA follows: TGTGCCAGCAGCCGTAGATCAAGGACTAGCGGGGGCTACGAGCAGTACTTC.